The sequence of this TCR beta chain was determined in a study of immune evolution from preneoplasia to lung adenocarcinoma (dated by TCRdb to the early 2020s). About the study as a whole: HLA loss of heterozygosity was found in approximately 7% of AIS, roughly 15% of MIA and under 40% of ADC lesions, and in no AAH lesions. A total of 50 to 55 patients with pulmonary nodules who underwent surgical resection were included in the overall cohort. Whole exome sequencing and methylation data from the same cohort of nodules were integrated with the immune data. The sample size depended on which specimens were available, not on a prior power calculation. A total of more than 40 patients contributed TCR sequencing data. POLYSOLVER was used to infer class I HLA alleles from exome data, and LOHHLA was used to detect allele-specific HLA loss. The study reported that under 110 samples were used for TCR sequencing. Resected precursor lesions (AAH, AIS, MIA) and invasive adenocarcinomas were compared with paired morphologically normal lung tissue. The study profiled immune contexture across lung adenocarcinoma precursors and invasive adenocarcinoma using immune gene expression, TCR sequencing and multiplex immunofluorescence. The paper as a whole reports these results and caveats: Because all patients were from Japan and China, applicability to Western populations was uncertain. Clonality was highest in normal lung, while later-stage lesions appeared to have lower clonality but higher T cell density and diversity. The highest top T cell clone frequencies were observed in normal lung, and a progressive decrease in top T cell clone frequencies appeared to occur from AAH through AIS, MIA and invasive adenocarcinoma. Compared with EGFR-mutant or double wild-type lesions, KRAS-mutant nodules had the highest T cell clonality. Findings were based on association rather than direct causation; larger cohorts with long-term follow-up and longitudinal biopsies were deemed needed.

On this clone itself: Its antigen is still unknown. Per-base quality was not reported, and no clone a single base away is much larger than it.

Using the immunoSEQ hsTCRbeta Kit, TCR beta CDR3 regions were sequenced from DNA. Processing in the source paper ran as follows. TCR sequencing data were analysed with the ImmunoSEQ Analyzer. T cell clonality was defined as 1 minus Pielou's evenness, as computed on productive rearrangements. T cell diversity was measured with the inverse Simpson index on productive templates. T cell density was defined as TCR beta template counts normalized to usable DNA, with usable DNA estimated by amplifying and sequencing housekeeping genes. TCR metrics were compared across histologic stages using two-sided Kruskal-Wallis tests. What TCRdb holds here is the immuneACCESS table cut down to in-frame rearrangements. Part of the clones is not present; checked against another copy, under half of the missing clones reflect an unresolved V gene, and the others are unexplained. The DNA gave D and trimming, while V, J and clone size come from that table. The sample table holds 20,000 to 25,000 clones, of which 60% to 80% were seen once. The ten largest clones capture approximately 5.6% of the sample.

Between about 2014 and 2017, the patients underwent resection in either Japan or China. Two lung cancer pathologists independently confirmed the histologic diagnosis of each case on H&E slides. For nucleic acid extraction, premalignant or tumor cells were enriched by macro-dissection following pathologic assessment. DNA was isolated from FFPE tissue using the AllPrep DNA/RNA FFPE Kit. Including cysteine and phenylalanine, the CDR3 has 15 amino acids. The sequence is cut down to CDR3 DNA, 45 bases in frame from base 1. The germline V gene yields MNHEY for CDR1 and SVGAGI for CDR2. At the junction V is shortened by 2 bases and J by 4 bases; bases outside the gene matches: 7.

The sequence derives from a person between 55 and 69 years old with lung adenocarcinoma. Sequenced: FFPE invasive lung adenocarcinoma tissue. The cell subset or site tag for this specimen amounts to: frankly invasive lung adenocarcinoma (ADC). The chain is encoded by TRBV6-5 joined to TRBJ2-7, with 8 bases in between that match TRBD2. The CDR3 region reads CASSYRTGGRYEQYF. The nucleotides read TGTGCCAGCAGTTACCGAACGGGAGGGAGGTACGAGCAGTACTTC.